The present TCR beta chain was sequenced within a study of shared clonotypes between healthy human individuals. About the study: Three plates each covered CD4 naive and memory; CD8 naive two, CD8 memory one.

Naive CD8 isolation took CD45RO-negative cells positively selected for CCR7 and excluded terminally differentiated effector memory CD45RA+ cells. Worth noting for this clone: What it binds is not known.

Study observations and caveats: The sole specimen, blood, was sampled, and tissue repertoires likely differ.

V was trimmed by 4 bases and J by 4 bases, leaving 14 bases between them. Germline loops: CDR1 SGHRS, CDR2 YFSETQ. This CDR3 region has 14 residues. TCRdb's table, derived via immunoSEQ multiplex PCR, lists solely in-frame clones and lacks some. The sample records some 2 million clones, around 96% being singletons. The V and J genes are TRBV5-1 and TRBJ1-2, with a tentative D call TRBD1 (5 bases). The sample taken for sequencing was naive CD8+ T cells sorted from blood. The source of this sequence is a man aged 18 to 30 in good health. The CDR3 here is CASSGGRSLYGYTF. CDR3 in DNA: TGCGCCAGCAGCGGGGGACGTTCGCTCTATGGCTACACCTTC.